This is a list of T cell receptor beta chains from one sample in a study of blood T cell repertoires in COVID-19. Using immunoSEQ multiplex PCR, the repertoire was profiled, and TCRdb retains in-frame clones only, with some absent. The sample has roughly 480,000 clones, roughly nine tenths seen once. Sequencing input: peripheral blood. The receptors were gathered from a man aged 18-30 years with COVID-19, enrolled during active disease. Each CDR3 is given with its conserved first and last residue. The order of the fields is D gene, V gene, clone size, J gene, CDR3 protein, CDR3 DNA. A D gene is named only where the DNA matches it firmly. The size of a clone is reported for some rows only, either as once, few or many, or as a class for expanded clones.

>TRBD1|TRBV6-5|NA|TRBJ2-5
CASSSSGQGGETQYF
TGTGCCAGCAGTAGTTCGGGACAGGGAGGAGAGACCCAGTACTTC
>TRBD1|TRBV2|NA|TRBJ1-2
CASRPWGTGGPVNYGYTF
TGTGCCAGCAGGCCCTGGGGGACAGGGGGTCCCGTTAACTATGGCTACACCTTC
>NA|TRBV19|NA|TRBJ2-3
CASSIDLDTLDTQYF
TGTGCCAGTAGTATAGATCTGGACACCTTGGATACGCAGTATTTT
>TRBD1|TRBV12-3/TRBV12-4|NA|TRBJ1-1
CASSTQGRTEAFF
TGTGCCAGCAGCACACAGGGGCGGACTGAAGCTTTCTTT
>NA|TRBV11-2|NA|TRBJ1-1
CASTLGGTEAFF
TGTGCCAGCACCCTCGGGGGCACTGAAGCTTTCTTT
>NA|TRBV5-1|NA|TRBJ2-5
CASSLEAGPQETQYF
TGCGCCAGCAGCTTGGAGGCGGGACCCCAAGAGACCCAGTACTTC
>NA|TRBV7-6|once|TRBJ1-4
CASSPDRSNEKLFF
TGTGCCAGCAGCCCAGACAGATCTAATGAAAAACTGTTTTTT
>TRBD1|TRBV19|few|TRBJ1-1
CASSRTGDTEAFF
TGTGCCAGTAGTAGGACAGGGGACACTGAAGCTTTCTTT
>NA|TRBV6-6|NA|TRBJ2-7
CASSYSGQGNYEQYF
TGTGCCAGCAGTTACTCGGGGCAGGGTAACTACGAGCAGTACTTC
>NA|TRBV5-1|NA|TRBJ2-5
CASSLVPGTQETQYF
TGCGCCAGCAGCTTGGTGCCAGGTACACAAGAGACCCAGTACTTC
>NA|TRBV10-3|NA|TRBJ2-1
CAISEGRGLYNEQFF
TGTGCCATCAGTGAGGGAAGGGGACTCTACAATGAGCAGTTCTTC
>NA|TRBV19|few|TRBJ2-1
CSSSSYNEQFF
TGTAGCTCTAGCTCCTACAATGAGCAGTTCTTC
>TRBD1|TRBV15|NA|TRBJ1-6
CATSGRQGNNSPLHF
TGTGCCACCAGCGGCAGACAGGGCAATAATTCACCCCTCCACTTT